The present entry profiles one TCR beta chain with its context. The source of the sample is a study of beta chain features in type 1 diabetes. The investigators reverse transcribed all of the isolated RNA, so they sequenced expressed TCRB transcripts. An average near 3.57 million reads came from naive, central memory and regulatory T cell samples. Clones were sequenced by immunoSEQ multiplex PCR, and TCRdb holds only the in-frame ones, with some missing. The sample includes more than 350,000 clones, over 10% of them seen just once. The clonotype comes from a woman between 18 and 29 years old in good health. The specimen sequenced was naive CD4+ T cells from blood.

CDR3 amino acids: CASSSGTKTQYF. The DNA of the CDR3 is TGCGCCAGCAGCTCAGGCACGAAGACCCAGTACTTC. This chain joins TRBV5-1 and TRBJ2-5; D ambiguous. The CDR3 contains 12 residues. Deletions cut 3 bases from V and 6 bases from J, with 9 bases between. Germline V CDR1 and CDR2: SGHRS, YFSETQ.